These 16 T cell receptor beta chains share one sample of origin, sequenced in a study of cytomegalovirus exposure and HLA in healthy donors. Measured with immunoSEQ multiplex PCR; TCRdb has only the in-frame clones, and not every one. Seen here are a few hundred thousand clones, roughly 83% observed once, and the top ten hold about an eighth. The sample consisted of PBMCs. The receptors here all came from a woman in her twenties or thirties in good health and CMV-seropositive.

The rearrangement uses TRBV10-3 and TRBJ1-1, with D uncertain. The V gene lost 11 bases and the J gene lost 0 bases, with 13 bases spanning the gap. From germline, CDR1 is ENHRY and CDR2 SYGVKD. The CDR3 runs 13 residues. The DNA for the CDR3 is TGTGCCCTCGCGGGGTCATTGAACACTGAAGCTTTCTTT. Translated, it gives CALAGSLNTEAFF.

This chain links TRBV28 with TRBJ1-5; 8 positions agree with TRBD1. Germline CDR1 is MDHEN and CDR2 is SYDVKM. V lost 6 bases, J lost 6 bases, and 10 bases stayed unmatched. CDR3 length: 15 residues. This CDR3 reads CASRLPTGVGQPQHF. The CDR3 DNA reads TGTGCCAGCAGACTCCCGACAGGGGTGGGTCAGCCCCAGCATTTT.

This chain uses TRBV11-2 with TRBJ2-2; D remains unclear. CDR1 is SGHAT and CDR2 is FQNNGV in the germline V gene. The CDR3 runs 14 residues. The V and J ends lost 4 bases and 0 bases respectively, with 6 bases between them. The CDR3 loop is CASSSPANTGELFF. CDR3 bases: TGTGCCAGCAGCTCCCCTGCGAACACCGGGGAGCTGTTTTTT.

The chain carries TRBV5-1 and TRBJ1-2; 7 bases are shared with TRBD1. Trimming at V came to 2 bases and at J to 1 base, leaving 5 bases not matched to a gene. The CDR3 totals 15 residues. Germline CDR1 SGHRS, CDR2 YFSETQ. The CDR3 here is CASSFGTANNYGYTF. DNA for the CDR3: TGCGCCAGCAGCTTCGGGACAGCTAATAACTATGGCTACACCTTC.

The V gene is TRBV30, the J gene TRBJ1-2, with TRBD1 identical over 12 bases. The germline V gene encodes CDR1 GTSNPN and CDR2 SVGIG (reference sequence). V trimming: 8 bases; J trimming: 4 bases; junction bases outside the gene matches: 2. The CDR3 has 12 amino acids. CDR3 DNA: TGTGCCGGGACAGGGGGCGTCTATGGCTACACCTTC. Its protein product is CAGTGGVYGYTF.

The chain carries TRBV18 and TRBJ1-1; D unresolved. V was cut by 6 bases and J by 1 base, with 6 bases left in between. CDR1 is KGHSH, CDR2 LQKENI, per germline. The CDR3 has 12 residues. CDR3 sequence (DNA): TGTGCCAGCTCGCCTGAGAACACTGAAGCTTTCTTT. Translated, it gives CASSPENTEAFF.

The rearrangement joins TRBV4-3 to TRBJ2-3, with 8 bases aligning to TRBD1. Trimming at V came to 0 bases and at J to 4 bases, leaving 3 bases not matched to a gene. This CDR3 spans 15 amino acids. Germline-derived CDR1 and CDR2 are LGHNA and YSLEER. CDR3 bases: TGCGCCAGCAGCCAAGATCCAGGGGGCGCAGATACGCAGTATTTT. It codes for CASSQDPGGADTQYF.

The chain joins TRBV4-1 to TRBJ2-2; D may match TRBD1 or TRBD2 (5 bases each). V dropped 1 base and J dropped 4 bases, with 13 bases sitting between them. Germline V gene data show CDR1 as MGHRA and CDR2 as YSYEKL. The CDR3 contains 16 residues. Here the CDR3 reads CASSQVLGDVTGELFF. CDR3 coding DNA: TGCGCCAGCAGCCAAGTATTGGGGGATGTCACCGGGGAGCTGTTTTTT.

This clone was counted only a few times. The chain is built from TRBV30 and TRBJ2-1; 7 positions match TRBD1. Germline trimming cut 4 bases from V and 4 bases from J; bases unmatched to any gene: 10. From germline, CDR1 is GTSNPN and CDR2 SVGIG (reference sequence). The CDR3 covers 15 residues. DNA of the CDR3: TGTGCCTGGATCGGACGGGGCAGGGGGTACAATGAGCAGTTCTTC. It codes for CAWIGRGRGYNEQFF.

This chain links TRBV27 with TRBJ2-2; possible D gene TRBD1, 6 bases. Germline CDR1 is MNHEY and CDR2 is SMNVEV (reference sequence). The CDR3 sequence is 15 residues long. With 6 bases removed from V and 3 bases from J, the gap between germline ends came to 14 bases. Written as DNA, the CDR3 is TGTGCCAGCAGGTTACAGGGCGGCGACACCGGGGAGCTGTTTTTT. Translated: CASRLQGGDTGELFF.

This chain connects TRBV7-2 to TRBJ2-5; TRBD1 matches 9 bases. The junction had 10 bases not matched to a gene; V was cut back by 9 bases and J by 5 bases. Germline CDR1 is SGHTA and CDR2 is FQGNSA. The CDR3 is made up of 14 amino acids. The CDR3 DNA reads as TGTGCCAGTAAATTCGGACAGGGGTGGGAGACCCAGTACTTC. Protein sequence: CASKFGQGWETQYF.

CDR3 protein: CASIGDLREVNEQYF. As DNA, the CDR3 is TGCGCCAGCATAGGAGATCTGCGGGAGGTGAACGAGCAGTACTTC. The chain combines TRBV5-1 with TRBJ2-7; 8 bases are shared with TRBD2. The V gene end was trimmed by 6 bases and the J gene end by 5 bases; junction bases not matched to a gene: 13. The length of the CDR3 is 15 residues. Germline CDR1 SGHRS, CDR2 YFSETQ.

The chain uses TRBV28 and TRBJ1-1, with D possibly being TRBD1 (5 bases). The CDR3 extends over 14 amino acids. CDR1 and CDR2 from the germline V gene are MDHEN and SYDVKM. Trimming shortened V by 4 bases and J by 1 base, and 10 bases separated the two germline ends. CDR3 sequence (DNA): TGTGCCAGCAGTTCCCAAACAGGGAACACTGAAGCTTTCTTT. It translates to CASSSQTGNTEAFF.

This clone was picked up a small number of times. J is TRBJ2-7 and V is TRBV7-2, with D unresolved. Germline lookup yields CDR1 SGHTA and CDR2 FQGNSA. There are 13 residues in the CDR3. The ends were cut back, 8 bases at V and 2 bases at J, with 13 bases in the middle. The CDR3 coding sequence is TGTGCCAGCGTCAGCGAATGGGCCTACGAGCAGTACTTC. Translating it yields CASVSEWAYEQYF.

V gene TRBV9 combines with J gene TRBJ2-1; perhaps TRBD1 as D (5 bases). The CDR3 spans 13 residues. V lost 0 bases, J lost 6 bases, and 7 bases lay in between. Germline lookup yields CDR1 SGDLS and CDR2 YYNGEE. This chain's CDR3 is CASSVDQGNEQFF. Here the CDR3 DNA reads TGTGCCAGCAGCGTAGATCAGGGCAATGAGCAGTTCTTC.

The chain recombines TRBV7-3 with TRBJ2-7, with 11 bases aligning to TRBD2. Trimming took 4 bases from V and 5 from J; bases not matched to a gene: 1. CDR1 and CDR2 (germline): SGHTA, FQGTGA. There are 13 residues in the CDR3. CDR3 nucleotide sequence: TGTGCCAGCAGCTGGGGACTAGCGGACGAGCAGTACTTC. This codes for CASSWGLADEQYF.